This TCR beta chain was recovered during a study of blood T cell repertoires in COVID-19. About the study: PBMCs, B-cell-depleted T cells, or T cells were the source of the cDNA or gDNA that made up the material.

Authors' data handling: Amplification of reference gene primers provided the estimated nucleated cell counts. Generated by immunoSEQ multiplex PCR, the TCRdb table keeps only in-frame clones and is missing some. V, J and clone size were drawn from that table, and D and trimming were deduced from the DNA. The sample contains hundreds of thousands of clones, about 87% of which appear only once. V was pared by 3 bases and J by 1 base, with 12 bases between. The CDR3 spans 14 residues. The germline V gene has CDR1 DFQATT and CDR2 SNEGSKA (reference sequence). Recruits, aged about 18 to 90 years, lived in around 24 US areas. Participant-reported clinical history was the basis for cohort assignment.

The receptor was derived from a woman aged 18-29 years who had recovered from COVID-19. The sample comprised PBMCs or T cells enriched from blood (not recorded which). The genes are TRBV20-1 and TRBJ2-5, with D uncertain. The CDR3 DNA reads TGCAGTGCTAGTGCGCGGAACCCCCAAGAGACCCAGTACTTC. It yields the protein CSASARNPQETQYF.